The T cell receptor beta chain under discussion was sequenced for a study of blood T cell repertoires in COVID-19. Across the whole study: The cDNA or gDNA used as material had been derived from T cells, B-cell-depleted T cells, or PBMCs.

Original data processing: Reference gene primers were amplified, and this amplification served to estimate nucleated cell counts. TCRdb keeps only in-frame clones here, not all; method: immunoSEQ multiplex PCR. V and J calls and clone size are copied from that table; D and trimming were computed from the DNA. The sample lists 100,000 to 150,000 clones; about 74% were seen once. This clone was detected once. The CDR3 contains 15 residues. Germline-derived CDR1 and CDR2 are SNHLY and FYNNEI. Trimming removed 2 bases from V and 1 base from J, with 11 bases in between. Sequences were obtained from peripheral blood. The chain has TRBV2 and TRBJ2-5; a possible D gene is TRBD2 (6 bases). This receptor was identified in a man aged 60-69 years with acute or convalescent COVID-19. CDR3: CASSERNSGQETQYF. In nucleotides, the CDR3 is TGTGCCAGCAGTGAAAGGAATAGCGGCCAAGAGACCCAGTACTTC.